The 31 T cell receptor beta chains presented below share a single source sample, sequenced in a study of blood T cell repertoires in COVID-19. Some clones are missing from TCRdb's copy, which holds only in-frame ones; the method was immunoSEQ multiplex PCR. The data contain under 140,000 clones, about 70% of them singletons. Sequencing input: peripheral blood. These receptor sequences come from an older woman with acute or convalescent COVID-19.

The V and J genes are TRBV14 and TRBJ2-3, with D maybe TRBD2 (5 bases). From germline, CDR1 is SGHDN and CDR2 FVKESK. Trimming shortened V by 8 bases and J by 1 base, and 13 bases separated the two germline ends. This CDR3 comprises 14 residues. Here the CDR3 reads CASEGYRGTDTQYF. The CDR3 coding sequence is TGTGCCAGCGAGGGTTATCGGGGCACAGATACGCAGTATTTT.

V and J are TRBV21-1 and TRBJ2-5; the D call in the table, TRBD2, was not verified against the DNA. TRBV21-1 is listed as a pseudogene. This CDR3 has 14 residues. CDR3 coding DNA: TGTGCCAGCAGCGGGGGACGGGCGGGGGAGACCCAGTACTTC. Protein: CASSGGRAGETQYF.

The chain carries TRBV27 and TRBJ1-1; D not resolved. This CDR3 comprises 15 residues. Trimming pared 6 bases from V and 2 bases from J, leaving 16 bases between. Germline CDR1 reads MNHEY; CDR2 reads SMNVEV (reference sequence). Here the CDR3 DNA reads TGTGCCAGCAGCTCCGACTGGCAAAAAAACACTGAAGCTTTCTTT. Its protein is CASSSDWQKNTEAFF.

The chain couples TRBV5-1 to TRBJ1-2; TRBD1 aligns across 7 bases. CDR1 is SGHRS, CDR2 YFSETQ, per germline. The CDR3 loop spans 16 amino acids. J was trimmed by 6 bases and V by 4 bases; bases with no gene match: 15. Here the CDR3 reads CASSPGTAHQRDGYTF. In DNA form, the CDR3 reads TGCGCCAGCAGCCCTGGGACAGCGCACCAGAGAGATGGCTACACCTTC. Full variable domain (missing parts from reference TRBV5-1 and TRBJ1-2): KAGVTQTPRYLIKTRGQQVTLSCSPISGHRSVSWYQQTPGQGLQFLFEYFSETQRNKGNFPGRFSGRQFSNSRSEMNVSTLELGDSALYLCASSPGTAHQRDGYTFGSGTRLTVV.

This clone was found a few times. The V call is TRBV7-2, the J call TRBJ1-5, with TRBD1 matching 11 bases. Germline trimming cut 4 bases from V and 4 bases from J; bases unmatched to any gene: 3. Germline CDR1 SGHTA, CDR2 FQGNSA. This CDR3 is built from 15 residues. The CDR3 spells CASSSGTGGNQPQHF. Here the CDR3 DNA reads TGTGCCAGCAGCTCCGGGACAGGGGGAAATCAGCCCCAGCATTTT.

The V call is TRBV19, the J call TRBJ1-5, with TRBD1 as a possible D gene (6 bases). Between the trimmed V and J ends, which lost 6 bases and 0 bases, there was a span of 15 bases. The germline V gene encodes CDR1 LNHDA and CDR2 SQIVND (reference sequence). The CDR3 totals 16 residues. CDR3 sequence (DNA): TGTGCCAGTAGAGGGGGGGGCAGACGTAGCAATCAGCCCCAGCATTTT. Protein product: CASRGGGRRSNQPQHF. Supplemented by reference TRBV19 and TRBJ1-5, the full variable domain reads DGGITQSPKYLFRKEGQNVTLSCEQNLNHDAMYWYRQDPGQGLRLIYYSQIVNDFQKGDIAEGYSVSREKKESFPLTVTSAQKNPTAFYLCASRGGGRRSNQPQHFGDGTRLSIL.

J is TRBJ1-1 and V is TRBV29-1, with D tentatively TRBD1 (5 bases). CDR1 is SQVTM and CDR2 is ANQGSEA in the germline V gene. This CDR3 has 15 residues. The ends were cut back, 7 bases at V and 0 bases at J, with 18 bases in the middle. The CDR3 nucleotides read TGCAGCGGGCGTGGTGGTGCAGGGATGAACACTGAAGCTTTCTTT. It yields the protein CSGRGGAGMNTEAFF.

This chain uses TRBV7-2 with TRBJ2-1; 9 bases are shared with TRBD1. This CDR3 is 16 amino acids long. Germline V lookup: CDR1 SGHTA, CDR2 FQGNSA. V lost 5 bases, J lost 10 bases, and 15 bases stayed unmatched. The CDR3 DNA reads TGTGCCAGCAGCCCCACCCTGATCCGACAGGGGGGAGAGCAGTTCTTC. It translates to CASSPTLIRQGGEQFF.

This rearrangement joins TRBV19 to TRBJ1-1; TRBD1 aligns across 10 bases. There are 16 residues in the CDR3. With V trimmed by 2 bases and J by 1 base, 4 bases remained unmatched. Germline V gene sequence: CDR1 LNHDA, CDR2 SQIVND (reference sequence). CDR3 bases: TGTGCCAGTAGTATATCATGGACAGGGGGGAACACTGAAGCTTTCTTT. This codes for CASSISWTGGNTEAFF.

This chain connects TRBV9 to TRBJ2-3, with 11 bases matching TRBD2. Germline CDR1 is SGDLS and CDR2 is YYNGEE. The V gene end was trimmed by 0 bases and the J gene end by 2 bases; junction bases not matched to a gene: 2. This CDR3 is 16 amino acids long. CDR3 sequence (DNA): TGTGCCAGCAGCGTAGGGGGACTAGCGGTCACAGATACGCAGTATTTT. This encodes CASSVGGLAVTDTQYF.

The rearrangement links TRBV7-9 to TRBJ1-4, with 9 positions matching TRBD1. V trimming: 7 bases; J trimming: 10 bases; junction bases outside the gene matches: 7. Germline loops: CDR1 SEHNR, CDR2 FQNEAQ (reference sequence). CDR3 size: 13 residues. The CDR3 region is CASMGTGLGKLFF. The CDR3 region has the DNA TGTGCCAGCATGGGGACAGGGTTAGGAAAACTGTTTTTT.

This chain joins TRBV4-2 and TRBJ1-1; a weak D match, TRBD1 (5 bases). The CDR3 length is 15 residues. CDR1 LGHNA and CDR2 YNFKEQ come from the germline V gene. Trimming stripped 4 bases from V and 5 bases from J, with 17 bases between. CDR3 region: CASSLETGGRTEAFF. The CDR3 nucleotides are TGTGCCAGCAGCCTAGAGACGGGGGGAAGAACTGAAGCTTTCTTT.

The V gene is TRBV7-2, the J gene TRBJ1-5, with 8 bases matching TRBD1. The CDR3 totals 14 residues. Germline trimming cut 1 base from V and 7 bases from J; bases unmatched to any gene: 3. Germline V gives CDR1 SGHTA, CDR2 FQGNSA. DNA of the CDR3: TGTGCCAGCAGCTTAGTGGACAGGGACCAGCCCCAGCATTTT. It codes for CASSLVDRDQPQHF.

The rearrangement links TRBV3-1 (or the pseudogene TRBV3-2) to TRBJ1-5; weak D call: TRBD1 (5 bases). The CDR3 has 13 residues. The germline CDR1 and CDR2 sequences are LGHDT and YNNKEL (reference sequence). Trimming cost V 3 bases and J 3 bases, with 6 bases left between them. CDR3 in DNA: TGTGCCAGCAGCCAGGACACCAATCAGCCCCAGCATTTT. As protein: CASSQDTNQPQHF.

V is TRBV12-5 and J is TRBJ2-1; weak D call: TRBD1 (6 bases). The CDR3 runs 16 residues. The germline gives CDR1 LGHNT, CDR2 FRNRAP. Trimming removed 1 base at V and 3 bases at J, with 13 bases between. The DNA of the CDR3 is TGTGCTAGTGGTTTGGCCCAGGGGACCTTCTACAATGAGCAGTTCTTC. Encoded protein: CASGLAQGTFYNEQFF. The full variable domain, rest sourced from reference TRBV12-5 and TRBJ2-1, is DARVTQTPRHKVTEMGQEVTMRCQPILGHNTVFWYRQTMMQGLELLAYFRNRAPLDDSGMPKDRFSAEMPDATLATLKIQPSEPRDSAVYFCASGLAQGTFYNEQFFGPGTRLTVL.

The CDR3 coding sequence is TGTGCCAGCTCAACGGAGGCAGGTAGATCCTACGAGCAGTACTTC. Translated: CASSTEAGRSYEQYF. The rearrangement uses TRBV18 and TRBJ2-7, with a weak D call TRBD2 (5 bases). The CDR3 extends over 15 amino acids. The V end was cut by 5 bases, the J end by 1 base, with 15 bases between. Germline-derived CDR1 and CDR2 are KGHSH and LQKENI.

The chain employs TRBV6-5 and TRBJ1-5; tentatively, D is TRBD1 (5 bases). The V end was cut by 1 base, the J end by 3 bases, with 7 bases between. The germline V gene encodes CDR1 MNHEY and CDR2 SVGAGI. CDR3 size: 14 residues. In DNA form, the CDR3 reads TGTGCCAGCAGTTACTTCAGGGACAATCAGCCCCAGCATTTT. Translated, it gives CASSYFRDNQPQHF.

V is TRBV28 and J is TRBJ1-6; the match to TRBD1 covers 7 bases. Trimming at V came to 5 bases and at J to 6 bases, leaving 4 bases not matched to a gene. CDR1 is MDHEN, CDR2 SYDVKM, per germline. This CDR3 has 14 residues. The CDR3, as DNA: TGTGCCAGCAGTACTGGACAGGCTAATTCACCCCTCCACTTT. This sequence encodes CASSTGQANSPLHF.

V usage is TRBV3-1 (or the pseudogene TRBV3-2) and J usage is TRBJ1-1, with D perhaps TRBD1 (5 bases). Trimming shortened V by 4 bases and J by 8 bases, and 11 bases separated the two germline ends. Per the germline V gene, CDR1 is LGHDT and CDR2 is YNNKEL (reference sequence). The CDR3 runs 12 residues. The CDR3 coding sequence is TGTGCCAGCAGCCGAGGACAAACCGAAGCTTTCTTT. Residues: CASSRGQTEAFF.

The chain employs TRBV6-5 and TRBJ1-1; 7 bases are shared with TRBD1. Germline CDR1 MNHEY, CDR2 SVGAGI. This CDR3 has 13 amino acids. Trimming at V came to 0 bases and at J to 7 bases, leaving 2 bases not matched to a gene. CDR3 in amino acids: CASSYSRDSEAFF. CDR3 coding DNA: TGTGCCAGCAGTTACTCGAGGGACAGTGAAGCTTTCTTT.

This clone has only one observation. The genes are TRBV5-1 and TRBJ1-1; 7 bases map to TRBD1. Germline CDR1 is SGHRS and CDR2 is YFSETQ. The CDR3 is 14 residues long. Trimming removed 0 bases from V and 7 bases from J; junction bases left unmatched: 6. DNA for the CDR3: TGCGCCAGCAGCTTGGTCCAGGGGGGCGGTGAAGCTTTCTTT. This encodes CASSLVQGGGEAFF.

Concerning this clone: A junction end diverges from the germline sequence, so it may reflect a read error. The chain recombines TRBV6-5 with TRBJ1-2; TRBD1 matches 12 bases. There are 14 residues in the CDR3. Germline lookup yields CDR1 MNHEY and CDR2 SVGAGI. CDR3 loop: CASFVRDRGRYQVF. DNA for the CDR3: TGTGCCAGTTTCGTCCGGGACAGGGGGCGCTACCAGGTTTTC.

This chain uses TRBV24-1 with TRBJ2-7; 9 bases fit TRBD1. The CDR3 totals 16 residues. V trimming: 4 bases; J trimming: 2 bases; junction bases outside the gene matches: 8. Germline CDR1 is KGHDR and CDR2 is SFDVKD. CDR3 protein: CATSETGTGSPYEQYF. CDR3 nucleotides: TGTGCCACCAGTGAGACCGGGACAGGGAGTCCCTACGAGCAGTACTTC.

The rearrangement uses TRBV3-1 (or the pseudogene TRBV3-2) and TRBJ1-2; possibly TRBD1 for D (5 bases). The CDR3 loop spans 17 amino acids. The germline V and J ends were trimmed by 5 bases and 6 bases, with 25 bases remaining between them. Germline CDR1 is LGHDT and CDR2 is YNNKEL (reference sequence). The CDR3 DNA sequence: TGTGCCAGCAGCGAAACAGTTCTTCTGACGGGAGGGGATGGCTACACCTTC. Translation gives CASSETVLLTGGDGYTF.

The V and J genes are TRBV9 and TRBJ2-3, with 7 bases identical to TRBD1. The trim removed 2 bases at V and 3 bases at J, leaving 3 bases unmatched. Germline CDR1 SGDLS, CDR2 YYNGEE. The CDR3 consists of 14 residues. CDR3 loop: CASSVTRGTDTQYF. The CDR3 DNA sequence: TGTGCCAGCAGCGTTACCAGGGGGACAGATACGCAGTATTTT. Full variable domain (outside the CDR3, taken from reference TRBV9 and TRBJ2-3): DSGVTQTPKHLITATGQRVTLRCSPRSGDLSVYWYQQSLDQGLQFLIQYYNGEERAKGNILERFSAQQFPDLHSELNLSSLELGDSALYFCASSVTRGTDTQYFGPGTRLTVL.

This chain links TRBV3-1 (or the pseudogene TRBV3-2) with TRBJ1-2; possibly TRBD1 for D (5 bases). Per germline, CDR1 LGHDT and CDR2 YNNKEL (reference sequence). V was cut by 2 bases and J by 5 bases, with 15 bases left in between. The CDR3 extends over 15 amino acids. Here the CDR3 reads CASSQLSTGGYGYTF. DNA of the CDR3: TGTGCCAGCAGCCAACTCTCTACCGGGGGATATGGCTACACCTTC.

This clone was seen only a few times. This chain uses TRBV6-5 with TRBJ1-5; 8 nucleotides align to TRBD1. Germline-derived CDR1 and CDR2 are MNHEY and SVGAGI. CDR3 length: 14 amino acids. V trimming: 5 bases; J trimming: 9 bases; junction bases outside the gene matches: 9. CDR3 region: CASSTGTGDRPQHF. CDR3 nucleotides: TGTGCCAGCAGTACCGGGACAGGAGACCGGCCCCAGCATTTT.

The sample holds one count of this clone. The chain couples TRBV11-3 to TRBJ2-2; D call uncertain. CDR1 is SGHNT, CDR2 YENEEA, per germline. Trimming took off 3 bases at V and 6 bases at J, with 5 bases between the two ends. This CDR3 is 12 amino acids long. The CDR3 loop is CASSLRSGELFF. For the CDR3, the DNA is TGTGCCAGCAGCTTGAGATCCGGGGAGCTGTTTTTT.

The rearrangement links TRBV7-9 to TRBJ1-3, with no clear D. The V gene's germline CDR1 is SEHNR and CDR2 FQNEAQ (reference sequence). Trimming took 8 bases from V and 0 from J, leaving 11 bases between them. The CDR3 is made up of 14 amino acids. CDR3 sequence (DNA): TGTGCCAGCCATCTACCGGGCTCTGGAAACACCATATATTTT. Translated, it gives CASHLPGSGNTIYF. The full variable domain, its missing parts supplied by reference TRBV7-9 and TRBJ1-3, is DTGVSQNPRHKITKRGQNVTFRCDPISEHNRLYWYRQTLGQGPEFLTYFQNEAQLEKSRLLSDRFSAERPKGSFSTLEIQRTEQGDSAMYLCASHLPGSGNTIYFGEGSWLTVV.

This chain joins TRBV11-2 and TRBJ1-1; no clear D gene. V dropped 2 bases and J dropped 7 bases, with 20 bases sitting between them. The CDR3 is made up of 16 amino acids. The germline V gene encodes CDR1 SGHAT and CDR2 FQNNGV. The CDR3, as DNA: TGTGCCAGCAGCTTAAGGCAAGAGGGATGGACGCTTGAAGCTTTCTTT. It codes for CASSLRQEGWTLEAFF.

The CDR3: CASSFVVDEQYF. In DNA, the CDR3 is TGTGCCAGCAGCTTTGTTGTAGACGAGCAGTACTTC. The chain couples TRBV7-2 to TRBJ2-7; D not resolved. The germline V and J ends were trimmed by 3 bases and 5 bases, with 8 bases remaining between them. This CDR3 comprises 12 residues. CDR1 is SGHTA, CDR2 FQGNSA, per germline.